One and the same sample provided the 17 T cell receptor beta chains below, sequenced in a study of T cell responses to AZD1222 COVID-19 vaccine. Method: immunoSEQ multiplex PCR; TCRdb's copy keeps in-frame clones and lacks some. The sample holds 150,000 to 200,000 clones, approximately 89% seen once. The sequencing here drew on peripheral blood, taken 28 days after the second AZD1222 dose. The receptors were gathered from an adult who received the AZD1222 COVID-19 vaccine.

The V call is TRBV18, the J call TRBJ1-1; tentatively, D is TRBD1 (5 bases). CDR3 size: 14 residues. Trimming stripped 6 bases from V and 2 bases from J, with 13 bases between. In germline, CDR1 is KGHSH, CDR2 LQKENI. The CDR3 DNA follows: TGTGCCAGCTCCCGGACGGGGGGAAACACTGAAGCTTTCTTT. Its translation: CASSRTGGNTEAFF.

V gene TRBV9 combines with J gene TRBJ2-3, with D possibly being TRBD1 (5 bases). Germline V lookup: CDR1 SGDLS, CDR2 YYNGEE. V was pared by 5 bases and J by 2 bases, with 12 bases between. The CDR3 consists of 14 residues. The CDR3 DNA follows: TGTGCCAGCAGTGTCGACAGCATCACAGATACGCAGTATTTT. It is translated as CASSVDSITDTQYF.

This sequence joins TRBV6-2 or TRBV6-3 and TRBJ2-7; the D gene is possibly TRBD2 (6 bases). The CDR3 extends over 12 amino acids. CDR1 is MNHEY and CDR2 is SVGEGT in the germline V gene. Trimming removed 5 bases from V and 4 bases from J, with 9 bases in between. The CDR3 loop reads CASSRREYEQYF. The CDR3 DNA reads TGTGCCAGCAGTAGGCGGGAATACGAGCAGTACTTC.

The genes are TRBV28 and TRBJ2-1; 7 bases map to TRBD2. In germline, CDR1 is MDHEN, CDR2 SYDVKM. The CDR3 runs 17 residues. The V gene end was trimmed by 4 bases and the J gene end by 10 bases; junction bases not matched to a gene: 19. The CDR3 nucleotides read TGTGCCAGCAGTTCGCCGAGCGGGATTGCCCTCACGAGGGAGCAGTTCTTC. Translation: CASSSPSGIALTREQFF. The full variable domain, in which reference TRBV28 and TRBJ2-1 provide the parts outside the CDR3, is DVKVTQSSRYLVKRTGEKVFLECVQDMDHENMFWYRQDPGLGLRLIYFSYDVKMKEKGDIPEGYSVSREKKERFSLILESASTNQTSMYLCASSSPSGIALTREQFFGPGTRLTVL.

The V gene is TRBV20-1, the J gene TRBJ2-5; D might be TRBD1 (5 bases). This CDR3 is 12 amino acids long. The V gene lost 3 bases and the J gene lost 4 bases, with 9 bases spanning the gap. Germline lookup yields CDR1 DFQATT and CDR2 SNEGSKA (reference sequence). The CDR3 sequence: CSASLGVETQYF. The DNA of the CDR3 is TGCAGTGCTAGTTTAGGGGTAGAGACCCAGTACTTC.

This clone is a singleton in its sample. The chain combines TRBV7-2 with TRBJ2-7; TRBD2 might be the D (7 bases). In germline, CDR1 is SGHTA, CDR2 FQGNSA. Trimming took off 3 bases at V and 2 bases at J, with 14 bases between the two ends. CDR3 length: 15 amino acids. CDR3 sequence reads: CASSLGGAPAYEQYF. The DNA of the CDR3 is TGTGCCAGCAGCTTGGGGGGGGCTCCCGCCTACGAGCAGTACTTC.

This clone was seen once. V is TRBV19 and J is TRBJ1-2; a weak D match, TRBD1 (6 bases). The germline V gene encodes CDR1 LNHDA and CDR2 SQIVND (reference sequence). The CDR3 contains 13 residues. Trimming shortened V by 3 bases and J by 6 bases, and 11 bases separated the two germline ends. CDR3 residues: CASSIGPGDGYTF. The CDR3 DNA is TGTGCCAGTAGTATTGGGCCAGGGGATGGCTACACCTTC.

The chain joins TRBV7-6 to TRBJ2-3; 8 bases are a match to TRBD1. The length of the CDR3 is 15 residues. CDR1 SGHVS and CDR2 FNYEAQ come from the germline V gene. After removal of 2 bases from V and 1 base from J, the junction contained 2 bases not matched to a gene. The CDR3 DNA reads as TGTGCCAGCAGCTTAAGACAGGGGCGCACAGATACGCAGTATTTT. It translates to CASSLRQGRTDTQYF.

V gene TRBV6-2 or TRBV6-3 combines with J gene TRBJ2-7; TRBD2 aligns across 11 bases. The CDR3 has 14 amino acids. Trimming cost V 3 bases and J 5 bases; bases outside gene matches: 3. Per germline, CDR1 MNHEY and CDR2 SVGEGT. This CDR3 is CASSYLAGGHEQYF. The CDR3, as DNA: TGTGCCAGCAGTTATCTAGCGGGAGGCCACGAGCAGTACTTC.

This chain joins TRBV9 and TRBJ2-3; D unclear. The CDR3 extends over 16 amino acids. V shed 1 base and J shed 0 bases, with 12 bases lying between them. Germline values: CDR1 SGDLS, CDR2 YYNGEE. The DNA of the CDR3 is TGTGCCAGCAGCGTAAAATCGGGTTATAGCACAGATACGCAGTATTTT. This codes for CASSVKSGYSTDTQYF.

V is TRBV20-1 and J is TRBJ2-7; no firm D call. Trimming took off 3 bases at V and 3 bases at J, with 33 bases between the two ends. The CDR3 totals 20 residues. Germline assignment: CDR1 DFQATT and CDR2 SNEGSKA (reference sequence). For the CDR3, the DNA is TGCAGTGCTAGTAGGGCTCCGGGTCCAAATTTCCTTCTCTCTTTCTACGAGCAGTACTTC. It specifies CSASRAPGPNFLLSFYEQYF.

The chain is built from TRBV11-2 and TRBJ1-5, with 7 bases matching TRBD1. Germline V gene lookup returns CDR1 SGHAT and CDR2 FQNNGV. The CDR3 is 15 residues long. The trim removed 1 base at V and 2 bases at J, leaving 2 bases unmatched. CDR3 protein: CASSLGTGGNQPQHF. CDR3 DNA sequence: TGTGCCAGCAGCTTAGGTACAGGGGGCAATCAGCCCCAGCATTTT.

V is TRBV19 and J is TRBJ2-7; D perhaps matches TRBD2 (5 bases). In germline, CDR1 is LNHDA, CDR2 SQIVND (reference sequence). V gave up 10 bases and J gave up 0 bases, with 10 bases separating them. The CDR3 runs to 12 residues. Here the CDR3 DNA reads TGTGCCACCGCGGGTCCCTCCTACGAGCAGTACTTC. Its translation: CATAGPSYEQYF.

This chain connects TRBV10-3 to TRBJ2-1; the D gene is possibly TRBD2 (6 bases). The CDR3 has 17 residues. V lost 2 bases and J 6 bases, leaving 20 bases between the germline ends. Per germline, CDR1 ENHRY and CDR2 SYGVKD. CDR3 sequence: CAISEPRLRGAGNEQFF. DNA for the CDR3: TGTGCCATCAGTGAGCCGCGACTGCGGGGAGCAGGCAATGAGCAGTTCTTC.

The chain uses TRBV29-1 and TRBJ2-7, with D hard to call. CDR1 is SQVTM, CDR2 ANQGSEA, per germline. There are 13 residues in the CDR3. V was cut by 6 bases and J by 1 base, with 13 bases left in between. CDR3 bases: TGCAGCGTCGAGAGGACGGATTCCTACGAGCAGTACTTC. Amino acids: CSVERTDSYEQYF.

V gene TRBV7-9 combines with J gene TRBJ1-1; 7 nucleotides agree with TRBD1. CDR1 SEHNR and CDR2 FQNEAQ come from the germline V gene (reference sequence). Trimming at V came to 5 bases and at J to 4 bases, leaving 7 bases not matched to a gene. The CDR3 contains 14 residues. CDR3 coding DNA: TGTGCCAGCAGCGGACAGGAGCCGAGCACTGAAGCTTTCTTT. Amino acids: CASSGQEPSTEAFF. Drawing the rest from reference TRBV7-9 and TRBJ1-1, the complete variable domain is DTGVSQNPRHKITKRGQNVTFRCDPISEHNRLYWYRQTLGQGPEFLTYFQNEAQLEKSRLLSDRFSAERPKGSFSTLEIQRTEQGDSAMYLCASSGQEPSTEAFFGQGTRLTVV.

The rearrangement uses TRBV19 and TRBJ1-5; D unclear. The germline V gene encodes CDR1 LNHDA and CDR2 SQIVND (reference sequence). The CDR3 runs 13 residues. V was trimmed by 5 bases and J by 5 bases, leaving 10 bases between them. The CDR3 nucleotides are TGTGCCAGTAGTCTGTTCCCGGATCAGCCCCAGCATTTT. Protein: CASSLFPDQPQHF.